This T cell receptor beta chain was captured by sequencing in a study of T-cell reconstitution after alpha-beta-depleted transplantation in children. The CDR3 length is 11 residues. From germline, CDR1 is DFQATT and CDR2 SNEGSKA (reference sequence). Trimming stripped 4 bases from V and 10 bases from J, with 11 bases between. General observations from the study: Alpha-beta T cells present about two months after transplant were reported to originate from several hundred expanded graft clones. Hyperexpanded clones declined; after one year, newly produced T cells mostly supplied diversity. Certain patients had high TCRbeta diversity at day 60, and it came from recipient T cells and thymic progenitors that survived.

The TCRbeta library incorporated unique molecular identifiers. TCRdb re-called the PCR reads with MiXCR, one entry per CDR3 protein. This sample has about 250,000 distinct CDR3 sequences; 20% to 30% occur once, and the top ten carry about 5%. This clonotype came up a few times. Its antigen is not known. V and J are TRBV20-1 and TRBJ2-1; no clear D. Specimen: PBMCs, mostly from graft donor cells, collected 360 days after TCRalphabeta/CD19-depleted stem cell transplant. The source is a female patient younger than 10 who had a stem cell transplant for congenital amegakaryocytic thrombocytopenia, so the T cells may come from the graft donor. In DNA, the CDR3 is TGCAGTGCTATCCCTGGCGAGGAGCAGTTCTTC. It translates to CSAIPGEEQFF.